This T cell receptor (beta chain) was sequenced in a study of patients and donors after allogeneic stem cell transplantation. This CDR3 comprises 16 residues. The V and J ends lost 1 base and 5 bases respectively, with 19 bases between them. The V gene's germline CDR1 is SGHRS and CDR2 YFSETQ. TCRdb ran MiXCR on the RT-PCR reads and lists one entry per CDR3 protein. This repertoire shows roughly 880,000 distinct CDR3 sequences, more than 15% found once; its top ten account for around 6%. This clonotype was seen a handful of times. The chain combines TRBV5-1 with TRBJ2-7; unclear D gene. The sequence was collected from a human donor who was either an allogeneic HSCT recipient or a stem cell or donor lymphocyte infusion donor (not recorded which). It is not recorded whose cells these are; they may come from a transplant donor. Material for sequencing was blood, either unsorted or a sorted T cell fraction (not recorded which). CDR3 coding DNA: TGCGCCAGCAGCTTGCAAATTTCGGGTCCACGGCACGAGCAGTACTTC. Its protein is CASSLQISGPRHEQYF. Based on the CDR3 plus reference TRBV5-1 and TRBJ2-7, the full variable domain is KAGVTQTPRYLIKTRGQQVTLSCSPISGHRSVSWYQQTPGQGLQFLFEYFSETQRNKGNFPGRFSGRQFSNSRSEMNVSTLELGDSALYLCASSLQISGPRHEQYFGPGTRLTVT.